Presented here are 4 T cell receptor beta chains from one specimen sequenced in a study of T cell responses to AZD1222 COVID-19 vaccine. Libraries were prepared by immunoSEQ multiplex PCR; TCRdb keeps only in-frame clonotypes and omits some of them. This repertoire shows fewer than 200,000 clones, approximately 88% found once; its top ten account for 4.3%. This material consisted of peripheral blood, taken 28 days after the second AZD1222 dose. The receptors come from an adult who received the AZD1222 COVID-19 vaccine.

The rearrangement links TRBV4-2 to TRBJ1-1, with D tentatively TRBD1 (5 bases). The CDR3 sequence is 17 residues long. Germline-derived CDR1 and CDR2 are LGHNA and YNFKEQ. The V end was cut by 1 base, the J end by 4 bases, with 19 bases between. CDR3 DNA: TGTGCCAGCAGCCAAGTTTTAACGGGGGGACGGGGCACTGAAGCTTTCTTT. The encoded protein is CASSQVLTGGRGTEAFF.

The chain recombines TRBV2 with TRBJ1-4, with D tentatively TRBD1 (5 bases). Trimming removed 7 bases from V and 8 bases from J, with 14 bases in between. Germline CDR1 is SNHLY and CDR2 is FYNNEI. This CDR3 region has 13 residues. The CDR3 sequence is CASIGAGKEKLFF. The CDR3 DNA reads as TGTGCCAGCATCGGGGCGGGGAAGGAAAAACTGTTTTTT.

This chain joins TRBV5-5 and TRBJ1-3, with no clear D. CDR3 size: 13 residues. The V end lost 5 bases, the J end lost 2 bases, and 8 bases lay between the germline ends. The V gene's germline CDR1 is SGHKS and CDR2 YYEKEE (reference sequence). CDR3: CASRITTGNTIYF. CDR3 nucleotides: TGTGCCAGCAGGATTACTACTGGAAACACCATATATTTT.

The chain is built from TRBV6-2 or TRBV6-3 and TRBJ2-1; 13 bases fit TRBD2. Germline lookup yields CDR1 MNHEY and CDR2 SVGEGT. Trimming at V came to 6 bases and at J to 8 bases, leaving 10 bases not matched to a gene. The CDR3 has 16 amino acids. CDR3 DNA: TGTGCCAGCAGCTCCAGGGGGACTAGCGGGGTTCATGAGCAGTTCTTC. Its translation is CASSSRGTSGVHEQFF.